The 14 T cell receptor beta chains given below trace back to one sample, sequenced in a study of OX40 agonist ivuxolimab in advanced cancers. This table comes from immunoSEQ multiplex PCR, and its TCRdb copy is limited to in-frame clones, with some not included. This sample has about 69,000 clones, with about 90% found just once. Sequences were derived from CD4+ or CD8+ T cells sorted from blood, sampled in a trial of the OX40 agonist ivuxolimab. The receptors shown here come from an adult with an advanced solid tumor such as melanoma, head and neck, liver or kidney cancer.

The gene calls are TRBV7-6 and TRBJ2-2; D unclear. This CDR3 spans 14 amino acids. With 5 bases removed from V and 7 bases from J, the gap between germline ends came to 14 bases. CDR1 and CDR2 from the germline V gene are SGHVS and FNYEAQ. CDR3 bases: TGTGCCAGCAGCAATTCGCAGTCGGACGGGGAGCTGTTTTTT. It codes for CASSNSQSDGELFF.

This chain connects TRBV27 to TRBJ2-3, with 11 nucleotides matching TRBD2. CDR3 length: 19 residues. Germline V gene lookup returns CDR1 MNHEY and CDR2 SMNVEV (reference sequence). The J segment lost 2 bases and the V segment lost 2 bases, leaving 12 bases of the junction unmatched. CDR3 DNA sequence: TGTGCCAGCAGTTTAGCCCCTAGACTAGCGGGATCCTCCACAGATACGCAGTATTTT. This encodes CASSLAPRLAGSSTDTQYF.

This chain joins TRBV28 and TRBJ2-1; D gene uncertain. Trimming took 3 bases from V and 4 from J, leaving 13 bases between them. The CDR3 extends over 15 amino acids. Germline V gene data show CDR1 as MDHEN and CDR2 as SYDVKM. The CDR3 DNA is TGTGCCAGCAGTTTTCGGCCCCTGGGGTACAATGAGCAGTTCTTC. Translated, it gives CASSFRPLGYNEQFF.

The chain recombines TRBV5-6 with TRBJ2-1; D uncertain. CDR3 length equals 12 residues. V lost 2 bases and J lost 6, with 6 bases in between. Germline V gene lookup returns CDR1 SGHDT and CDR2 YYEEEE. CDR3 loop: CASSFIGNEQFF. CDR3 nucleotide sequence: TGTGCCAGCAGCTTTATTGGCAATGAGCAGTTCTTC.

The rearrangement links TRBV27 to TRBJ2-5; D is perhaps TRBD1 (6 bases). Germline values: CDR1 MNHEY, CDR2 SMNVEV (reference sequence). This CDR3 region has 16 residues. Trimming stripped 4 bases from V and 2 bases from J, with 17 bases between. The CDR3 loop reads CASSSRTDRTQETQYF. The CDR3 DNA reads TGTGCCAGCAGTTCCCGAACCGACAGGACGCAAGAGACCCAGTACTTC.

The V gene is TRBV4-2, the J gene TRBJ2-5; TRBD2 matches 11 bases. This CDR3 comprises 15 residues. Germline CDR1 and CDR2: LGHNA and YNFKEQ. V gave up 5 bases and J gave up 0 bases; unmatched junction bases: 2. The chain's CDR3 is CASSTGLADQETQYF. As DNA, the CDR3 is TGTGCCAGCAGCACGGGACTAGCGGACCAAGAGACCCAGTACTTC.

The chain joins TRBV5-1 to TRBJ1-4; D is possibly TRBD1 (5 bases). Germline V lookup: CDR1 SGHRS, CDR2 YFSETQ. CDR3 length equals 13 residues. The V and J ends lost 3 bases and 8 bases respectively, with 11 bases between them. CDR3 DNA: TGCGCCAGCAGCTGGGTCGGGGGAGAAAAACTGTTTTTT. Translated, it gives CASSWVGGEKLFF.

The chain couples TRBV29-1 to TRBJ2-7; 7 positions agree with TRBD1. Germline trimming cut 4 bases from V and 3 bases from J; bases unmatched to any gene: 3. Germline V gene sequence: CDR1 SQVTM, CDR2 ANQGSEA. The CDR3 is 12 amino acids. DNA for the CDR3: TGCAGCGTTGTATACAGGGGCTACGAGCAGTACTTC. Its protein product is CSVVYRGYEQYF.

This rearrangement joins TRBV7-9 to TRBJ2-7; TRBD1 agrees at 9 bases. CDR3 size: 15 residues. Per germline, CDR1 SEHNR and CDR2 FQNEAQ (reference sequence). The junction had 6 bases not matched to a gene; V was cut back by 4 bases and J by 2 bases. The CDR3 protein is CASSSSGTGTYEQYF. The CDR3, as DNA: TGTGCCAGCAGCTCCTCCGGGACAGGGACCTACGAGCAGTACTTC.

V and J are TRBV4-3 and TRBJ2-3, with TRBD1 identical over 10 bases. The CDR3 totals 16 residues. Germline V CDR1 and CDR2: LGHNA, YSLEER. V trimming: 1 base; J trimming: 2 bases; junction bases outside the gene matches: 3. This chain's CDR3 is CASSQAGTGATDTQYF. CDR3 bases: TGCGCCAGCAGCCAAGCTGGGACAGGGGCCACAGATACGCAGTATTTT.

This clone was counted a few times. The V and J genes are TRBV30 and TRBJ1-5; 7 bases align to TRBD1. The V segment lost 1 base and the J segment 5 bases; nucleotides outside the gene matches: 5. Germline CDR1 and CDR2: GTSNPN and SVGIG (reference sequence). The CDR3 spans 14 residues. Written as DNA, the CDR3 is TGTGCCTGGAGTGGGGGGACAGCAGATCAGCCCCAGCATTTT. Encoded protein: CAWSGGTADQPQHF.

This chain links TRBV5-4 with TRBJ1-1; 8 nucleotides match TRBD1. The CDR3 is 13 residues long. Trimming at V came to 0 bases and at J to 6 bases, leaving 1 base not matched to a gene. Germline V lookup: CDR1 SGHNT, CDR2 YYREEE (reference sequence). CDR3 DNA: TGTGCCAGCAGCTTGGGGACAGGGCCTGAAGCTTTCTTT. Translation: CASSLGTGPEAFF.

This rearrangement joins TRBV19 to TRBJ2-1, with D possibly TRBD1 on 5 matching bases. The CDR3 contains 13 residues. Germline V gene data show CDR1 as LNHDA and CDR2 as SQIVND (reference sequence). Trimming took 5 bases from V and 8 from J, leaving 13 bases between them. This chain's CDR3 is CASSAQGSHEQFF. The CDR3 DNA sequence: TGTGCCAGTAGTGCCCAGGGTTCCCATGAGCAGTTCTTC. Variable domain in full (rest from reference TRBV19 and TRBJ2-1): DGGITQSPKYLFRKEGQNVTLSCEQNLNHDAMYWYRQDPGQGLRLIYYSQIVNDFQKGDIAEGYSVSREKKESFPLTVTSAQKNPTAFYLCASSAQGSHEQFFGPGTRLTVL.

V is TRBV21-1 and J is TRBJ1-3. TRBV21-1 is a pseudogene segment. The CDR3 covers 11 residues. Here the CDR3 DNA reads TGTGCCAGCAGCAAAGGAAACACCATATATTTT. It translates to CASSKGNTIYF.